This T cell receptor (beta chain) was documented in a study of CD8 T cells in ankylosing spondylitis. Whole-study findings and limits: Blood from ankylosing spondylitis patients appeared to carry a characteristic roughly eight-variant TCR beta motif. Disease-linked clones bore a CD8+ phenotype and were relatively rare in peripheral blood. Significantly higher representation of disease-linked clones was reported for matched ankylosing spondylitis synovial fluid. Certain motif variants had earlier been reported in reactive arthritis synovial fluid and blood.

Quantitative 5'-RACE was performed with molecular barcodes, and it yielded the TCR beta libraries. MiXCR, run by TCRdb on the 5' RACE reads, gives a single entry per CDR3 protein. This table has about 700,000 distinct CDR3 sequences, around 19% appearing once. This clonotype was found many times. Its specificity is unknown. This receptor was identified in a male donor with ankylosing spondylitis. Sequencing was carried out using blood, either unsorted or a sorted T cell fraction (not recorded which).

The CDR3 DNA sequence: TGTGCCAGCAGCGTAGGGGACAGGGGTTACGAGCAGTACTTC. Protein product: CASSVGDRGYEQYF. The gene calls are TRBV9 and TRBJ2-7; 10 bases are a match to TRBD1. The trim removed 0 bases at V and 4 bases at J, leaving 1 base unmatched. This CDR3 contains 14 residues. CDR1 is SGDLS, CDR2 YYNGEE, per germline.